These 14 T cell receptor beta chains share one sample of origin, sequenced in a study of Tregs in tolerant kidney transplant recipients (dated by TCRdb to about 2019). Receptor amplification or capture employed the immunoSEQ multiplex PCR assay. This is the immuneACCESS table as TCRdb keeps it, with only in-frame sequences that have V and J called. A part of the clones is gone; compared with another copy, unresolved V genes explain less than half, and the rest is unexplained. This sample holds some 110,000 clones; roughly 92% were observed only once. The ten largest clones capture roughly 0.63% of the sample. Sequences were obtained from CD4+ T cells from blood. These receptors were obtained from a human donor in good health.

The rearrangement uses TRBV5-4 and TRBJ1-3, with a weak D call TRBD1 (5 bases). Trimming shortened V by 0 bases and J by 3 bases, and 10 bases separated the two germline ends. The length of the CDR3 is 15 residues. Germline CDR1 reads SGHNT; CDR2 reads YYREEE (reference sequence). CDR3 DNA sequence: TGTGCCAGCAGCTTGGGGCAGGGCTATGGAAACACCATATATTTT. It specifies CASSLGQGYGNTIYF.

The chain recombines TRBV25-1 with TRBJ1-5, with 9 bases matching TRBD1. Per germline, CDR1 MGHDK and CDR2 SYGVNS. V lost 1 base to trimming and J lost 7 bases; unmatched junction nucleotides: 2. This CDR3 region has 14 residues. The CDR3 region has the DNA TGTGCCAGCAGTGAATGGACAGGGGCGCAGCCCCAGCATTTT. This codes for CASSEWTGAQPQHF.

Comments on this clone: It is likely a read error, because the conserved phenylalanine at the end of the CDR3 is missing. The chain has TRBV5-1 and TRBJ1-5; no definite D call. The CDR3 is 14 amino acids. Germline lookup yields CDR1 SGHRS and CDR2 YFSETQ. Trimming took off 0 bases at V and 6 bases at J, with 10 bases between the two ends. The CDR3 DNA reads as TGCGCCAGCAGCTTGGGGGATGTCGGTCAGCCCCAGCATCTT. As protein: CASSLGDVGQPQHL.

The chain combines TRBV9 with TRBJ2-1; D possibly uses TRBD1 or TRBD2 (5 bases each). The CDR3 has 12 amino acids. The germline CDR1 and CDR2 sequences are SGDLS and YYNGEE. The CDR3 DNA reads as TGTGCGGCCGGGGCCTCCTACAATGAGCAGTTCTTC. Translation: CAAGASYNEQFF. The full variable domain, with the rest looked up from reference TRBV9 and TRBJ2-1, is DSGVTQTPKHLITATGQRVTLRCSPRSGDLSVYWYQQSLDQGLQFLIQYYNGEERAKGNILERFSAQQFPDLHSELNLSSLELGDSALYFCAAGASYNEQFFGPGTRLTVL.

The V call is TRBV15, the J call TRBJ2-5; the D is unclear. This CDR3 region has 14 residues. With 1 base removed from V and 7 bases from J, the gap between germline ends came to 13 bases. Germline loops: CDR1 LNHNV, CDR2 YYDKDF (reference sequence). CDR3 coding DNA: TGTGCCACCAGCAGAGCAGGTGGAGTCGGGACCCAGTACTTC. It translates to CATSRAGGVGTQYF.

The gene calls are TRBV19 and TRBJ2-1, with 11 bases fitting TRBD2. CDR1 and CDR2 from the germline V gene are LNHDA and SQIVND (reference sequence). V shed 3 bases, J shed 5 bases, and the junction held 6 bases outside the gene matches. The CDR3 is made up of 16 amino acids. The CDR3 sequence: CASSMASGRPHNEQFF. The CDR3 DNA is TGTGCCAGTAGTATGGCTAGCGGGAGGCCACACAATGAGCAGTTCTTC.

This chain links TRBV27 with TRBJ2-7, with D unresolved. CDR3 size: 18 residues. Trimming stripped 3 bases from V and 2 bases from J, with 23 bases between. Germline CDR1 reads MNHEY; CDR2 reads SMNVEV (reference sequence). The CDR3 loop is CASSFRRPSSPGAYEQYF. The CDR3 DNA reads TGTGCCAGCAGTTTCCGTCGACCCTCCAGCCCGGGTGCCTACGAGCAGTACTTC.

This clone appeared once. This sequence joins TRBV7-9 and TRBJ1-1; a weak D match, TRBD1 (5 bases). Trimming stripped 4 bases from V and 4 bases from J, with 13 bases between. The length of the CDR3 is 14 residues. CDR1 is SEHNR and CDR2 is FQNEAQ in the germline V gene (reference sequence). CDR3 DNA sequence: TGTGCCAGCAGCTCTCAGGGAAGAGGCACTGAAGCTTTCTTT. This codes for CASSSQGRGTEAFF. The variable domain in full, with the rest retrieved from reference TRBV7-9 and TRBJ1-1, is DTGVSQNPRHKITKRGQNVTFRCDPISEHNRLYWYRQTLGQGPEFLTYFQNEAQLEKSRLLSDRFSAERPKGSFSTLEIQRTEQGDSAMYLCASSSQGRGTEAFFGQGTRLTVV.

The J gene is TRBJ2-6, the V gene TRBV6-6; D perhaps matches TRBD2 (6 bases). From germline, CDR1 is MNHNY and CDR2 SVGAGI (reference sequence). The CDR3 covers 15 residues. Trimming cost V 4 bases and J 0 bases, with 7 bases left between them. The CDR3 loop reads CASSFSGSGANVLTF. The CDR3 nucleotides read TGTGCCAGCAGTTTTAGCGGCTCTGGGGCCAACGTCCTGACTTTC.

The chain couples TRBV9 to TRBJ2-1; 7 bases agree with TRBD1. Losses at the gene ends were 4 bases for V and 6 bases for J; bases not matched to a gene: 10. The CDR3 consists of 15 residues. Looked up from germline, CDR1 is SGDLS and CDR2 is YYNGEE. This CDR3 is CASSPRTYRGNEQFF. The CDR3 DNA reads TGTGCCAGCAGCCCAAGGACATACAGGGGCAATGAGCAGTTCTTC.

This chain uses TRBV2 with TRBJ1-1, with no clear D. CDR3 length: 13 residues. Germline loops: CDR1 SNHLY, CDR2 FYNNEI. V dropped 3 bases and J dropped 4 bases, with 9 bases sitting between them. CDR3 amino acids: CASSEGVLTEAFF. CDR3 DNA sequence: TGTGCCAGCAGTGAGGGAGTACTCACTGAAGCTTTCTTT.

The chain employs TRBV25-1 and TRBJ1-1; possible D gene TRBD1, 6 bases. V shed 6 bases and J shed 0 bases, with 11 bases lying between them. The CDR3 covers 14 residues. CDR1 is MGHDK, CDR2 SYGVNS, per germline. CDR3 DNA: TGTGCCAGCAGGAAGGGGGTGGTGAACACTGAAGCTTTCTTT. This sequence encodes CASRKGVVNTEAFF.

V is TRBV11-2 and J is TRBJ2-5; D perhaps matches TRBD2 (6 bases). The germline CDR1 and CDR2 sequences are SGHAT and FQNNGV. Trimming cost V 4 bases and J 5 bases, with 14 bases left between them. This CDR3 spans 14 amino acids. Here the CDR3 reads CASSYGGIGETQYF. In DNA form, the CDR3 reads TGTGCCAGCAGCTACGGCGGGATCGGGGAGACCCAGTACTTC.

This rearrangement joins TRBV5-6 to TRBJ1-2; 8 bases fit TRBD1. V shed 4 bases, J shed 7 bases, and the junction held 9 bases outside the gene matches. The CDR3 has 14 residues. Germline CDR1 SGHDT, CDR2 YYEEEE. CDR3 bases: TGTGCCAGCAGCCCGCTCGGACAGGGTGCTGGCTACACCTTC. It specifies CASSPLGQGAGYTF.